This T cell receptor beta chain derives from a study of beta chain features in type 1 diabetes. For the study at large: Analysis included over 100,000,000 sorted cells drawn from all samples. Findings and limits, study-wide: Moderate but significant shortening of TCRB CDR3s was recorded in all four CD4+ subsets from Type 1 diabetes patients. Possible PCR preference for shorter templates applied equally to patients and controls. A definitive answer on HLA type influencing TCRB rearrangement was not reached here.

It was via CD45RO/CCR7/CD25/CD127/CD95/CD27 that CD4+ naive, central memory, regulatory and stem cell-like memory cells were sorted. Every isolated RNA sample was fully reverse transcribed, so sequencing captured expressed TCRB transcripts. Repertoires were generated with immunoSEQ multiplex PCR, while TCRdb's copy carries only in-frame clones and drops some. Among 500,000 to 800,000 clones, roughly 12% were seen once, and the ten largest hold 0.095% to 0.15%. This clone was detected only a few times. The antigen is undetermined. This TCR came from a man aged 25-40 years with type 1 diabetes. Sequencing used naive CD4+ T cells from blood.

The CDR3: CAWRRQGARQETQYF. The CDR3 DNA is TGTGCCTGGAGAAGACAGGGGGCTAGGCAAGAGACCCAGTACTTC. This rearrangement joins TRBV30 to TRBJ2-5; 10 bases align to TRBD1. V shed 3 bases, J shed 2 bases, and the junction held 6 bases outside the gene matches. The V gene's germline CDR1 is GTSNPN and CDR2 SVGIG (reference sequence). The CDR3 spans 15 residues. Variable domain in full (rest from reference TRBV30 and TRBJ2-5): SQTIHQWPATLVQPVGSPLSLECTVEGTSNPNLYWYRQAAGRGLQLLFYSVGIGQISSEVPQNLSASRPQDRQFILSSKKLLLSDSGFYLCAWRRQGARQETQYFGPGTRLLVL.